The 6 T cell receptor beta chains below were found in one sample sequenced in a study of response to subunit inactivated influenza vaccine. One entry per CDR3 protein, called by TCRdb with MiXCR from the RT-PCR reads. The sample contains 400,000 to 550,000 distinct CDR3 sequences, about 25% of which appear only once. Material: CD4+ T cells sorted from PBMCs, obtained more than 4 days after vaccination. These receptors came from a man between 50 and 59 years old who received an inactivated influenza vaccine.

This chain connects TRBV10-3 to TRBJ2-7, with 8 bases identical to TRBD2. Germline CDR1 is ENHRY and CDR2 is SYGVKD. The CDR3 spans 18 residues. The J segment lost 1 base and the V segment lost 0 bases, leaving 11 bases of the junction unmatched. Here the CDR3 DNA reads TGTGCCATCAGTGAGTCGTCGGGAGGGCCGCGTTTTTCCTACGAGCAGTACTTC. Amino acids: CAISESSGGPRFSYEQYF.

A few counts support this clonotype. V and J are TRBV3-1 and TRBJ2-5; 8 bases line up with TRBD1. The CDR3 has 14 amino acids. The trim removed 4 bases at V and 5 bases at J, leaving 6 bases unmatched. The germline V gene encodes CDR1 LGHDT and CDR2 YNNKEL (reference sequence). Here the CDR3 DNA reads TGTGCCAGCAGCCGACTGGACAGGGTCGAGACCCAGTACTTC. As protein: CASSRLDRVETQYF.

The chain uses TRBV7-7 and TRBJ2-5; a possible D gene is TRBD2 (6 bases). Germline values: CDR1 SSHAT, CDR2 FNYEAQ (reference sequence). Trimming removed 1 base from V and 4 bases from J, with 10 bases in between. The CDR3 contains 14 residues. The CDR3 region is CASSLGSSAETQYF. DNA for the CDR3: TGTGCCAGCAGCTTAGGGTCTAGCGCAGAGACCCAGTACTTC.

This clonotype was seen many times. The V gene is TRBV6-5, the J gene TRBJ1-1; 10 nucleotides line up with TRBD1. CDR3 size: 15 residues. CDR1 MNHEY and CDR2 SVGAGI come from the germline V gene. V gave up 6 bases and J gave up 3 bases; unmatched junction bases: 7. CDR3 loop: CASRRQGARDTEAFF. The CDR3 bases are TGTGCCAGCAGGCGACAGGGGGCGAGGGACACTGAAGCTTTCTTT.

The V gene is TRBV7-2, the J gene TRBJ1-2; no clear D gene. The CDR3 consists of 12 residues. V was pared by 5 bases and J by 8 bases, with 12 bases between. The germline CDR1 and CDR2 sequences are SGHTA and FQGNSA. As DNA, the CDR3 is TGTGCCAGCAGCCCAGAGGTCGGGGGCTACACCTTC. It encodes CASSPEVGGYTF.

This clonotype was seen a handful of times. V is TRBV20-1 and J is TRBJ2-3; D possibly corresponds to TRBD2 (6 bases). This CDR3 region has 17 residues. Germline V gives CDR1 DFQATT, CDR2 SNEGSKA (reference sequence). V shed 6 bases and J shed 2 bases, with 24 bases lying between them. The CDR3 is CSASHFLLDYNTDTQYF. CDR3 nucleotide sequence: TGCAGTGCAAGCCACTTCTTACTGGACTATAACACAGATACGCAGTATTTT.